The present T cell receptor beta chain was sequenced within a study of beta chain features in type 1 diabetes. Study-wide results and caveats: Possible PCR preference for shorter templates applied equally to patients and controls. Relative to healthy donors, patients appeared to have naive, central memory and Treg TCRB repertoires that were more similar. In every one of the four CD4+ subsets, TCRB CDR3s were moderately but significantly shorter in Type 1 diabetes patients.

This clone was found a few times. What it binds is unknown. All of the isolated RNA was reverse transcribed, so expressed TCRB transcripts were sequenced. Around 3.57 million reads was the average for naive, central memory and regulatory T cell samples. Using immunoSEQ multiplex PCR, the repertoire was profiled, and TCRdb retains in-frame clones only, with some absent. The data show roughly 730,000 clones, around 15% seen once. Trimming removed 0 bases from V and 8 bases from J, with 11 bases in between. The CDR3 consists of 15 residues. Germline values: CDR1 MNHEY, CDR2 SVGAGI. Each donor gave one heparinised blood draw averaging about 110 mL.

The receptor was derived from a man between 18 and 29 years old with type 1 diabetes. The chain uses TRBV6-5 and TRBJ1-6; D perhaps matches TRBD1 (5 bases). The sequenced material came from naive CD4+ T cells from blood. The CDR3 nucleotides read TGTGCCAGCAGTTACTCCCGGGACGGATATTCACCCCTCCACTTT. Residues: CASSYSRDGYSPLHF.